Listed below are T cell receptor beta chains from one sample, sequenced in a study of blood T cell repertoires in COVID-19. Profiling relied on immunoSEQ multiplex PCR, and the TCRdb table lists in-frame clones only, not all of them. The data hold around 160,000 clones, with 84% observed a single time. Source material: peripheral blood. Source of these receptors: a human donor in a cohort sampled during active COVID-19. The CDR3 runs from the conserved cysteine through the conserved F or W. The D gene is left open where the match is weak. Rows give clone size only sometimes, using once, few, many, or a class for an expanded clone.

>.|TRBV7-6|TRBD2|TRBJ2-5
CASSLGAGGIQETQYF
TGTGCCAGCAGCTTAGGAGCGGGGGGGATCCAAGAGACCCAGTACTTC
>.|TRBV5-6|.|TRBJ1-2
CASSLGANYGYTF
TGTGCCAGCAGCTTGGGAGCTAACTATGGCTACACCTTC
>.|TRBV4-1|TRBD1|TRBJ1-3
CASSQDQIGRTGLEKRNTIYF
TGCGCCAGCAGCCAAGATCAGATAGGAAGGACAGGGTTAGAGAAACGAAACACCATATATTTT
>.|TRBV3-1/TRBV3-2|TRBD1|TRBJ2-5
CASSQAGQGPVGTQYF
TGTGCCAGCAGCCAGGCGGGACAGGGGCCCGTGGGGACCCAGTACTTC
>.|TRBV5-6|TRBD1|TRBJ2-7
CASSLMDRDSGEQYF
TGTGCCAGCAGCTTGATGGACAGGGATTCGGGCGAGCAGTACTTC
>once|TRBV12-3/TRBV12-4|.|TRBJ2-5
CASSFERQETQYF
TGTGCCAGCAGTTTTGAGCGGCAAGAGACCCAGTACTTC
>.|TRBV12-3/TRBV12-4|.|TRBJ1-2
CASRWGGNYGYTF
TGTGCCAGCAGGTGGGGCGGTAACTATGGCTACACCTTC
>.|TRBV4-1|.|TRBJ2-1
CASSQGPFVSGRDNEQFF
TGCGCCAGCAGCCAAGGTCCCTTTGTAAGCGGACGGGACAATGAGCAGTTCTTC
>once|TRBV5-1|TRBD1|TRBJ1-3
CASSTGQGANGNTIYF
TGCGCCAGCAGCACCGGACAGGGGGCGAACGGAAACACCATATATTTT
>.|TRBV7-2|.|TRBJ1-1
CASSLVKVGAEAFF
TGTGCCAGCAGCTTAGTCAAGGTGGGCGCTGAAGCTTTCTTT
>.|TRBV4-3|.|TRBJ2-3
CASSQKPYTDTQYF
TGCGCCAGCAGCCAAAAACCCTACACAGATACGCAGTATTTT
>once|TRBV9|TRBD1|TRBJ1-1
CASSAGGRTEAFF
TGTGCCAGCAGCGCAGGGGGTAGGACTGAAGCTTTCTTT
>.|TRBV2|TRBD2|TRBJ2-3
CASRLAGGLADTQYF
TGTGCCAGCCGTTTAGCGGGGGGGCTGGCAGATACGCAGTATTTT
>.|TRBV6-2/TRBV6-3|.|TRBJ1-1
CASSSLERSSGTEAFF
TGTGCCAGCAGTTCTCTGGAGCGGTCATCGGGCACTGAAGCTTTCTTT
>.|TRBV30|TRBD1|TRBJ2-3
CAWRDQGAGTDTQYF
TGTGCCTGGAGGGATCAGGGGGCCGGCACAGATACGCAGTATTTT
>.|TRBV5-1|.|TRBJ2-1
CASSPDPSLGAYNEQFF
TGCGCCAGCAGCCCAGACCCGTCCCTAGGGGCCTACAATGAGCAGTTCTTC
>.|TRBV11-2|.|TRBJ2-5
CASSFPEVGTIETQYF
TGTGCCAGCAGCTTCCCGGAGGTGGGGACAATAGAGACCCAGTACTTC
>.|TRBV7-8|.|TRBJ2-5
CASSLDGGAGGETQYF
TGTGCCAGCAGCTTAGATGGCGGGGCTGGGGGAGAGACCCAGTACTTC
>.|TRBV5-1|.|TRBJ1-2
CASSLEGTNYGYTF
TGCGCCAGCAGCTTGGAGGGGACTAACTATGGCTACACCTTC
>few|TRBV6-2/TRBV6-3|TRBD1|TRBJ2-2
CASSYQGQGNTGELFF
TGTGCCAGCAGTTACCAGGGACAGGGAAACACCGGGGAGCTGTTTTTT
>.|TRBV7-6|.|TRBJ2-5
CASSWRGRQETQYF
TGTGCCAGCAGCTGGCGGGGGCGCCAAGAGACCCAGTACTTC
>.|TRBV7-6|.|TRBJ1-1
CASSLDGSLNTEAFF
TGTGCCAGCAGCTTAGATGGCTCCTTGAACACTGAAGCTTTCTTT
>.|TRBV20-1|.|TRBJ2-3
CSAHTDTQYF
TGCAGTGCCCACACAGATACGCAGTATTTT
>.|TRBV5-8|TRBD2|TRBJ2-2
CASSLYSGGTGELFF
TGTGCCAGCAGCTTGTACAGCGGGGGCACCGGGGAGCTGTTTTTT
>.|TRBV28|.|TRBJ2-6
CASSWYSISSGANVLTF
TGTGCCAGCAGTTGGTACAGTATAAGCTCTGGGGCCAACGTCCTGACTTTC
>.|TRBV7-9|.|TRBJ1-4
CASRTAGGNEKLFF
TGTGCCAGCCGAACGGCGGGGGGTAATGAAAAACTGTTTTTT
>.|TRBV5-6|TRBD1|TRBJ1-2
CASSSPGQGNYGYTF
TGTGCCAGCAGCTCCCCGGGACAGGGGAACTATGGCTACACCTTC
>once|TRBV5-6|.|TRBJ1-1
CASSLGGTFMNTEAFF
TGTGCCAGCAGCTTGGGCGGTACTTTCATGAACACTGAAGCTTTCTTT
>.|TRBV7-6|.|TRBJ2-5
CASSLGGWETQYF
TGTGCCAGCAGCTTAGGGGGCTGGGAGACCCAGTACTTC
>.|TRBV12-3/TRBV12-4|TRBD1|TRBJ1-2
CASAQQGARGYTF
TGTGCCAGCGCGCAACAGGGGGCAAGGGGCTACACCTTC
>.|TRBV5-1|.|TRBJ2-7
CASTMQGNSREQYF
TGCGCCAGCACAATGCAGGGGAATTCTAGAGAGCAGTACTTC
>.|TRBV4-3|TRBD1|TRBJ1-2
CASSQSGTGNYGYTF
TGCGCCAGCAGCCAGTCCGGGACAGGGAACTATGGCTACACCTTC
>.|TRBV4-1|.|TRBJ1-1
CASSQVMGAEAFF
TGCGCCAGCAGCCAAGTTATGGGAGCTGAAGCTTTCTTT
>.|TRBV11-2|TRBD2|TRBJ2-3
CASSLGTSGGTDTQYF
TGTGCCAGCAGCTTAGGGACTAGCGGGGGAACAGATACGCAGTATTTT
>.|TRBV28|.|TRBJ1-2
CASYQGHLNYGYTF
TGTGCCAGCTACCAGGGACATCTTAACTATGGCTACACCTTC
>.|TRBV5-4|.|TRBJ1-2
CASSLGGQPNYGYTF
TGTGCCAGCAGCTTGGGTGGACAGCCTAACTATGGCTACACCTTC
>.|TRBV24-1|.|TRBJ2-1
CATSSLEASSYNEQFF
TGTGCCACCAGTAGCCTTGAGGCGAGCTCCTACAATGAGCAGTTCTTC
>.|TRBV6-5|.|TRBJ1-1
CASSNQGNTEAFF
TGTGCCAGCAGTAACCAGGGAAACACTGAAGCTTTCTTT
>.|TRBV4-1|TRBD1|TRBJ2-7
CASSQGQRLGGSPYEQYF
TGCGCCAGCAGCCAAGGACAACGTTTAGGGGGCTCCCCCTACGAGCAGTACTTC
>.|TRBV18|.|TRBJ1-2
CASSPRGNGYTF
TGTGCCAGCTCACCACGCGGGAATGGCTACACCTTC
>few|TRBV11-3|.|TRBJ1-1
CASSSSLGSSTEAFF
TGTGCCAGCAGCTCTAGTCTGGGGAGTAGCACTGAAGCTTTCTTT
>.|TRBV4-3|.|TRBJ1-4
CASSRGTYRNEKLFF
TGCGCCAGCAGCCGGGGGACTTACCGAAATGAAAAACTGTTTTTT
>.|TRBV15|.|TRBJ1-3
CATSRDVGPGNTIYF
TGTGCCACCAGCAGAGACGTGGGGCCTGGAAACACCATATATTTT
>.|TRBV20-1|.|TRBJ2-7
CSASGQNEQYF
TGCAGTGCTAGCGGACAGAACGAGCAGTACTTC
>.|TRBV7-8|TRBD1|TRBJ1-2
CASSRERGGQIYGYTF
TGTGCCAGCAGCAGAGAAAGAGGGGGACAGATCTATGGCTACACCTTC
>.|TRBV2|TRBD1|TRBJ1-2
CASSDWTGHYGYTF
TGTGCCAGCAGTGATTGGACAGGGCACTATGGCTACACCTTC